This T cell receptor (beta chain) was captured by sequencing in a study of blood T cell repertoires in COVID-19. Looked up from germline, CDR1 is KGHSH and CDR2 is LQKENI. The CDR3 has 16 residues. Trimming at V came to 2 bases and at J to 4 bases, leaving 7 bases not matched to a gene. TCRdb's copy holds only in-frame clones and misses some; the assay was immunoSEQ multiplex PCR. The sample shows roughly 330,000 clones, 75% to 90% of them seen only once. J is TRBJ2-5 and V is TRBV18; 10 bases map to TRBD2. Sample: PBMCs or T cells enriched from blood (not recorded which). This TCR derives from a man aged 25 to 40 who had recovered from COVID-19. CDR3 residues: CASSPALAGLGETQYF. The CDR3 DNA follows: TGTGCCAGCTCACCAGCACTAGCGGGGCTTGGAGAGACCCAGTACTTC.